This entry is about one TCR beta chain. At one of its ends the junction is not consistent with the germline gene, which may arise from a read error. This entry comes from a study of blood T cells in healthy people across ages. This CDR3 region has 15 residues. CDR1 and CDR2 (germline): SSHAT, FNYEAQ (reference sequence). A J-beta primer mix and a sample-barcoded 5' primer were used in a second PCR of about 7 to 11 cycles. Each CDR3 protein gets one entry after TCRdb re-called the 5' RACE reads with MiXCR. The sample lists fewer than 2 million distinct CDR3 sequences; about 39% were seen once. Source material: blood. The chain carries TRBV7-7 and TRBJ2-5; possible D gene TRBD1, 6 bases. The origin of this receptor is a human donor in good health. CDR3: CASSLRGTTKETQYF. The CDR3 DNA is TGTGCTAGCAGCTTAAGAGGGACAACTAAGGAGACCCAGTACTTC.